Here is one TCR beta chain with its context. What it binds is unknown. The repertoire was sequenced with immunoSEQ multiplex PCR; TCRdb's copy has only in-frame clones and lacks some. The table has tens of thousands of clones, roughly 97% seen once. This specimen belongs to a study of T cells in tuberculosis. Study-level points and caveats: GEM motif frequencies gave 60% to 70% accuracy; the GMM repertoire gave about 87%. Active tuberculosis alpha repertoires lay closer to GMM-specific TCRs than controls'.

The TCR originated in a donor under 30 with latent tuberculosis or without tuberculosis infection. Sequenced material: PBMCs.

The CDR3 spells CASSHLMIPGQLNYGYTF. DNA of the CDR3: TGCGCCAGCAGCCACCTAATGATTCCGGGACAGCTTAACTATGGCTACACCTTC. J is TRBJ1-2 and V is TRBV4-1; 7 bases match TRBD1. CDR1 MGHRA and CDR2 YSYEKL come from the germline V gene. The CDR3 has 18 residues. V lost 3 bases, J lost 1 base, and 14 bases stayed unmatched.